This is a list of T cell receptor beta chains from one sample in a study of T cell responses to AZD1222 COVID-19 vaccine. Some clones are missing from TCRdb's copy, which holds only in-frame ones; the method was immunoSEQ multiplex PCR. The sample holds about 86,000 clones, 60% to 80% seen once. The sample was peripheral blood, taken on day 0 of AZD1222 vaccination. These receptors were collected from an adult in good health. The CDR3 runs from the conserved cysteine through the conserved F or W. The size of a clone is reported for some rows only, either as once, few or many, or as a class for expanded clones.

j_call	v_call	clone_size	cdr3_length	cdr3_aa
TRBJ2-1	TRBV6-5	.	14	CASSRAAGGVEQFF
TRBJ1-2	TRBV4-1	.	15	CASSQPVGRGDGYTF
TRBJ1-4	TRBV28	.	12	CASKDRGEKLFF
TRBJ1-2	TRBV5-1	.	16	CASSLQRTEGANGYTF
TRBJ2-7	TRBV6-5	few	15	CASSYDSGDYYEQYF
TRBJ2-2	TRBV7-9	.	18	CASSLGLGQGPNTGELFF
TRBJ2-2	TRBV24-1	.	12	CATRGYTGELFF
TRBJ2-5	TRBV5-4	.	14	CASSRREPQETQYF
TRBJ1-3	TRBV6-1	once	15	CASSDWDTSGNTIYF
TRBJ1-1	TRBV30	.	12	CAWSVIGFEAFF
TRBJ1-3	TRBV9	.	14	CASSVAGRGNTIYF
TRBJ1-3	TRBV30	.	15	CAWSWEGGYGNTIYF
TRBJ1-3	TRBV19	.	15	CASSMEHRIGNTIYF
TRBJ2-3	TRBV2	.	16	CASSEYAYSSTDTQYF
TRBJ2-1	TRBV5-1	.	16	CASSLAPSTGVNEQFF
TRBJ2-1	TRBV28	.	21	CASSSAGPDRLGLRSYNEQFF
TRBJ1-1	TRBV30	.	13	CAWSGDRYTEAFF
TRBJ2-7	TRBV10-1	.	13	CASSKTDSYEQYF
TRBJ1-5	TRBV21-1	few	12	CASSWAPQPQHF
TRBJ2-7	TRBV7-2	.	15	CASSLVARGLIEQYF
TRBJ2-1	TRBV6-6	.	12	CASKRDYNEQFF
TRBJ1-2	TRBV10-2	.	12	CASSAGATGYTF
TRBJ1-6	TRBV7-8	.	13	CASSLVVDSPLHF
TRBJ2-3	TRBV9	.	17	CASSVSSREGLPDTQYF
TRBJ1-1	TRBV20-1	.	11	CSAQDHLEAFF
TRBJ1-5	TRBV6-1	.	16	CASSASTGYGNQPQHF
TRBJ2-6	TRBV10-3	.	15	CAITGQGGGANVLTF
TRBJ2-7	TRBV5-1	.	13	CASSLTSPYEQYF
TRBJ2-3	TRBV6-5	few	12	CASSSSGDTQYF
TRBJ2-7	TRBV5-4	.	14	CASSRGGSYDEQYF
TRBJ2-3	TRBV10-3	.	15	CAISDPRVRADTQYF
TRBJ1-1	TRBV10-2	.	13	CASVGQLNTEAFF
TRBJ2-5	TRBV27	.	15	CASSSGLAGMETQYF
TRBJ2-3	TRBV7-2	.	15	CASSLDVGVRDTQYF
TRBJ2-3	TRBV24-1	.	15	CATSPGTGGTDTQYF
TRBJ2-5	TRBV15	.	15	CATSRDLAGGGTQYF
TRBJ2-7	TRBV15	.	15	CATSSPTGTPYEQYF
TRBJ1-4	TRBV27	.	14	CASSWTGRSEKLFF
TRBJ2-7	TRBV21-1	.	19	CASNLGGTGKWRATYEQYF
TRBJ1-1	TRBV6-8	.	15	CASGWGKGARTEAFF
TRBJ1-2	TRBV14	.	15	CASSQERPGIYGYTF
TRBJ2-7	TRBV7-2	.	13	CASSRTVIYEQYF
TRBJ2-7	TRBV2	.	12	CASSRTAYEQYF
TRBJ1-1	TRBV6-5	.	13	CASRIWTGSQAFF
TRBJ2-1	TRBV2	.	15	CASSETPGDYNEQFF
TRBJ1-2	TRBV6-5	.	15	CASSYGATLNYGYTF
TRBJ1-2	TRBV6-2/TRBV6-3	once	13	CASSYRALYGYTF
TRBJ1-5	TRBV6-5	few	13	CASRETGDQPQHF
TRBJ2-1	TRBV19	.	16	CASSTPGTGVYNEQFF
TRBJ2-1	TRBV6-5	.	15	CASNRLAGDYNEQFF
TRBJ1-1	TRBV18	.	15	CASSPDSPGSTEAFF
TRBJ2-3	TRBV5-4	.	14	CASSGTGDVDTQYF
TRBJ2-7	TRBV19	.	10	CDLYTYEQYF